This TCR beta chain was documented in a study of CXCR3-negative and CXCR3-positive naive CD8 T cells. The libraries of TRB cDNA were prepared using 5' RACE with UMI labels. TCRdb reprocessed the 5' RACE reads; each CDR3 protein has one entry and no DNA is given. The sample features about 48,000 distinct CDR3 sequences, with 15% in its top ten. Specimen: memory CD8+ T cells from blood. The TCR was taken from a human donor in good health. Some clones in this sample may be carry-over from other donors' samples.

The CDR3 spells CASSFRAVRAEAFF. This sequence joins TRBV12-3 or TRBV12-4 and TRBJ1-1; checking the TCRdb D call of TRBD1 is not possible without DNA. This CDR3 spans 14 amino acids.